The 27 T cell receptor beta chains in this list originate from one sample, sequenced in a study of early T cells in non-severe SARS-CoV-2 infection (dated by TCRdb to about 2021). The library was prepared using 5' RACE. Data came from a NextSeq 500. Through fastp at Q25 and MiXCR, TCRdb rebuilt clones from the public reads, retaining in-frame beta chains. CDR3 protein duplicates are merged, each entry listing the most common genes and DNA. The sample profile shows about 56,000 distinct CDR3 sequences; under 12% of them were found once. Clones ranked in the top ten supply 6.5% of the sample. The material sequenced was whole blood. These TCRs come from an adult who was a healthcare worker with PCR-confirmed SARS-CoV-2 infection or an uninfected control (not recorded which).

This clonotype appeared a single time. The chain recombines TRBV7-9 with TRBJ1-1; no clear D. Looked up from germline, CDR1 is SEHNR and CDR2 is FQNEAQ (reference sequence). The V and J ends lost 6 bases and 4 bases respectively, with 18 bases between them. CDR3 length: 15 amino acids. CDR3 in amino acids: CASRSRQGFGTEAFF. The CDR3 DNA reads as TGTGCCAGCAGGTCCCGTCAAGGGTTTGGCACTGAAGCTTTCTTT. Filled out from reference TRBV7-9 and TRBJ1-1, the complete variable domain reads DTGVSQNPRHKITKRGQNVTFRCDPISEHNRLYWYRQTLGQGPEFLTYFQNEAQLEKSRLLSDRFSAERPKGSFSTLEIQRTEQGDSAMYLCASRSRQGFGTEAFFGQGTRLTVV.

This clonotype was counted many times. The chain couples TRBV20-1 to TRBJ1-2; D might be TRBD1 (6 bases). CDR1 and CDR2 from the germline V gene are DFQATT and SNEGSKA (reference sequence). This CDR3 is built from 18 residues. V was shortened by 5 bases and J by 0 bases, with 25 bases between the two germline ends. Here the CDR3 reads CSAYSGQLDLGTNYGYTF. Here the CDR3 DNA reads TGCAGTGCTTACTCCGGACAGTTAGATTTAGGAACTAACTATGGCTACACCTTC.

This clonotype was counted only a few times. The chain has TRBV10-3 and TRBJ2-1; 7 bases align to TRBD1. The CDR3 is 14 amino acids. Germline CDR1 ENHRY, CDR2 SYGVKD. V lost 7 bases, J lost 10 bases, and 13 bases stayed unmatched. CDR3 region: CAIKGGQAYTEQFF. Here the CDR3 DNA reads TGTGCCATCAAAGGCGGACAGGCGTACACGGAGCAGTTCTTC.

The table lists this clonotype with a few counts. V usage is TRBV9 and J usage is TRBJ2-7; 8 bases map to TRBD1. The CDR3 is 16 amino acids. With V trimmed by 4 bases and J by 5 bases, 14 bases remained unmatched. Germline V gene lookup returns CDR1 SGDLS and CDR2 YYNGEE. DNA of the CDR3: TGTGCCAGCAGCACCCGCCACGACAGGGGATACAACGAGCAGTACTTC. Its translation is CASSTRHDRGYNEQYF.

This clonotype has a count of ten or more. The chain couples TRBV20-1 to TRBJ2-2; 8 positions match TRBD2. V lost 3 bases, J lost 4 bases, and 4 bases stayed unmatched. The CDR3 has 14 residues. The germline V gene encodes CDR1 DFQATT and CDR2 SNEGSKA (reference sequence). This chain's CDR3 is CSARVAGTTGELFF. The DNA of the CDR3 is TGCAGTGCTAGGGTAGCGGGAACCACCGGGGAGCTGTTTTTT.

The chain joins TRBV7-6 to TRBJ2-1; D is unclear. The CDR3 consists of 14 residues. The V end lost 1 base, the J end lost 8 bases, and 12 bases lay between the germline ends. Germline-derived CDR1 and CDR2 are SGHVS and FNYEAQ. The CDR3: CASSLEVESDEQFF. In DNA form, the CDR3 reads TGTGCCAGCAGCTTAGAAGTAGAGAGCGATGAGCAGTTCTTC.

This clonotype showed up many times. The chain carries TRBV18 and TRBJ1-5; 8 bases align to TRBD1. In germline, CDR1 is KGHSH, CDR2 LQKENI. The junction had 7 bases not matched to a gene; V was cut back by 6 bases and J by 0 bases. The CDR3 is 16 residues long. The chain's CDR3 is CASSTDRVSSNQPQHF. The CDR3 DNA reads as TGTGCCAGCTCTACGGACAGGGTCAGTAGCAATCAGCCCCAGCATTTT.

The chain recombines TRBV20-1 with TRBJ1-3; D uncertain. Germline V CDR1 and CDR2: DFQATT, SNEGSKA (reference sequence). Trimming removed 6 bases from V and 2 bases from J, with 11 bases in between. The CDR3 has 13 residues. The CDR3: CSAEKGAGNTIYF. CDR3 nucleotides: TGCAGTGCGGAGAAGGGTGCTGGAAACACCATATATTTT.

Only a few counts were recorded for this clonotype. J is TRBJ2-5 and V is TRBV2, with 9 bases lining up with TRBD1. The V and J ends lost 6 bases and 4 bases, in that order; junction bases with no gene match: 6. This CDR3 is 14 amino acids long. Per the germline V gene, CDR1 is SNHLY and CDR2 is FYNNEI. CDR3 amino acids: CASSPGQGIETQYF. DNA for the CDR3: TGTGCCAGCAGCCCGGGACAGGGAATAGAGACCCAGTACTTC.

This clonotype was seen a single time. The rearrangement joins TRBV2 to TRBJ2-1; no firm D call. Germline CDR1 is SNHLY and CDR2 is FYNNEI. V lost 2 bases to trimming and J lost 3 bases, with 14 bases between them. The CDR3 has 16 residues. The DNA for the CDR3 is TGTGCCAGCAGTGAATTAAGGGCCGCCGGCTACAATGAGCAGTTCTTC. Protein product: CASSELRAAGYNEQFF.

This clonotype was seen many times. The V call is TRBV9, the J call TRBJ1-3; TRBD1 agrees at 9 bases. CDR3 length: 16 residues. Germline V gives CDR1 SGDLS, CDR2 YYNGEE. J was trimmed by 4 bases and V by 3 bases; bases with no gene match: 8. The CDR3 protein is CASSGSGTGSGNTIYF. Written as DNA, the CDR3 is TGTGCCAGCAGCGGATCCGGGACAGGGTCAGGAAACACCATATATTTT.

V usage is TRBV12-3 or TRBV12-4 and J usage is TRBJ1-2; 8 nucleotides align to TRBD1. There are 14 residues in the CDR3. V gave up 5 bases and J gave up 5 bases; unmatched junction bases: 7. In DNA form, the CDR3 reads TGTGCCAGCAGTAACGACAGGGGATATTATGGCTACACCTTC. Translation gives CASSNDRGYYGYTF.

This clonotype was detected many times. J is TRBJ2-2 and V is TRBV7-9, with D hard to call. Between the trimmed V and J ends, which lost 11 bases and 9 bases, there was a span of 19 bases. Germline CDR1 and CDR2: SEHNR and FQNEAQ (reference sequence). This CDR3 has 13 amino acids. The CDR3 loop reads CAGTTYIVRELFF. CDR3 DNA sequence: TGTGCCGGAACAACATACATTGTCCGGGAGCTGTTTTTT.

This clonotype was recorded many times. The CDR3 loop is CASTAQGRNGYTF. The CDR3 DNA sequence: TGTGCCAGCACCGCACAGGGGAGGAATGGCTACACCTTC. This sequence joins TRBV6-5 and TRBJ1-2; TRBD1 agrees at 7 bases. The CDR3 length is 13 residues. The V gene end was trimmed by 7 bases and the J gene end by 6 bases; junction bases not matched to a gene: 8. The germline V gene has CDR1 MNHEY and CDR2 SVGAGI.

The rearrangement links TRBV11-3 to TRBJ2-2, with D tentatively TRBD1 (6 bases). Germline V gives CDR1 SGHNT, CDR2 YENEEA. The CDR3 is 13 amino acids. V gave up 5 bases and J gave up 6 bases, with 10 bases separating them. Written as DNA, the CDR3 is TGTGCCAGCAGCCTTGGGACACCCGGGGAGCTGTTTTTT. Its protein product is CASSLGTPGELFF.

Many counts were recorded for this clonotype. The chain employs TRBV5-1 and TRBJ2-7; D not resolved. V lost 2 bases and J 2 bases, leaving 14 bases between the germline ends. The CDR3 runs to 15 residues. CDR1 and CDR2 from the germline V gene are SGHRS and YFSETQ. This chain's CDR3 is CASSLGETSTYEQYF. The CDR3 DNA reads TGCGCCAGCAGCTTAGGCGAGACATCTACCTACGAGCAGTACTTC.

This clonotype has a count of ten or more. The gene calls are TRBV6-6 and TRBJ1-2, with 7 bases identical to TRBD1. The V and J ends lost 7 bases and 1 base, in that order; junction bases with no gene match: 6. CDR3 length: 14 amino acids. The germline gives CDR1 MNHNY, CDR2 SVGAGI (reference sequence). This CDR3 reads CASNEGAGNYGYTF. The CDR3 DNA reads TGTGCCAGCAATGAGGGGGCGGGTAACTATGGCTACACCTTC.

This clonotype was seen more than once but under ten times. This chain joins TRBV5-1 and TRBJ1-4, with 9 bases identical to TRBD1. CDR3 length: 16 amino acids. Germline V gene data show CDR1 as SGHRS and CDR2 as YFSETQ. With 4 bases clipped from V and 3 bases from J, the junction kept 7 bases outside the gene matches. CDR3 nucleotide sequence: TGCGCCAGCAGCACCGGACAGGGGAGGGCTAATGAAAAACTGTTTTTT. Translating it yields CASSTGQGRANEKLFF.

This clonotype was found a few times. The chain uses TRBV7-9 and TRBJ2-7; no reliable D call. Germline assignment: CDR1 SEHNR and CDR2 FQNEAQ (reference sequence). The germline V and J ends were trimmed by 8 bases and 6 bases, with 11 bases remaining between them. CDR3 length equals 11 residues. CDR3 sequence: CASGSNFEQYF. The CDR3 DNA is TGTGCCAGCGGCTCTAATTTCGAGCAGTACTTC.

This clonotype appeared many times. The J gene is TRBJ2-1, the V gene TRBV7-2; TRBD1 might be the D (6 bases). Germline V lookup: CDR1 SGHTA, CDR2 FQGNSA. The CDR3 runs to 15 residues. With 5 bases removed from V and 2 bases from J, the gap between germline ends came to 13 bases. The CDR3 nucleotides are TGTGCCAGCAGCAGTGGGACAAGCACCTACAATGAGCAGTTCTTC. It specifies CASSSGTSTYNEQFF.

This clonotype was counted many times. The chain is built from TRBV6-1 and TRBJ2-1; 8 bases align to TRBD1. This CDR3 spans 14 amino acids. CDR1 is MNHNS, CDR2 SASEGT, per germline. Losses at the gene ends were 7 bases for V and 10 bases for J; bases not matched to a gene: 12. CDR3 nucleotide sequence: TGTGCCAGCACCGTATTGGACAGGGTCGAAGAGCAGTTCTTC. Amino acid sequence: CASTVLDRVEEQFF.

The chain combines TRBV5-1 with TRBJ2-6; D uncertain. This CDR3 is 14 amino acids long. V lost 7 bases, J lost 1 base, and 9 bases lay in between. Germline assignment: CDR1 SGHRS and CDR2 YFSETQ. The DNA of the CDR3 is TGCGCCAGCGGCGATGCTTCTGGGGCCAACGTCCTGACTTTC. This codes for CASGDASGANVLTF.

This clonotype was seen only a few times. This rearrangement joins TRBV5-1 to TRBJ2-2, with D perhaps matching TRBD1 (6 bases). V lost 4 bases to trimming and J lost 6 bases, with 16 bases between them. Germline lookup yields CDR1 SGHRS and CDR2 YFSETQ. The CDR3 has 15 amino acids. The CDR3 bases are TGCGCCAGCAGCGGCCTGACAGCAGGGGCCGGGGAGCTGTTTTTT. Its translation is CASSGLTAGAGELFF.

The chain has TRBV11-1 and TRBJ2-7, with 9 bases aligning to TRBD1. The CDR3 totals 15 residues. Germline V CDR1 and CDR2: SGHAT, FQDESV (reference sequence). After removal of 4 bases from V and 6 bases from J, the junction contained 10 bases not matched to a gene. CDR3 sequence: CASSSSRDRDREQYF. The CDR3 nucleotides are TGTGCCAGCAGCTCGTCCCGGGACAGGGACCGCGAGCAGTACTTC.

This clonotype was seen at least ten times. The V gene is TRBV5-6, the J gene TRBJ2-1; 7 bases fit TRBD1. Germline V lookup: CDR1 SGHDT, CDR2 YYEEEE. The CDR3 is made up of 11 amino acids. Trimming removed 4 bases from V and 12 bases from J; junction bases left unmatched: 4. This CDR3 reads CASSRTGGQFF. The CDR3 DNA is TGTGCCAGCAGCCGGACAGGAGGGCAGTTCTTC.

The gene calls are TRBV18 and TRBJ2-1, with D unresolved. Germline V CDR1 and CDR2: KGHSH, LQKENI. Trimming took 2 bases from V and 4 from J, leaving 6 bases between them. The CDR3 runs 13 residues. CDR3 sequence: CASSPKEYNEQFF. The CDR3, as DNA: TGTGCCAGCTCACCAAAGGAGTACAATGAGCAGTTCTTC. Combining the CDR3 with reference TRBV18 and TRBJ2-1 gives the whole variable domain NAGVMQNPRHLVRRRGQEARLRCSPMKGHSHVYWYRQLPEEGLKFMVYLQKENIIDESGMPKERFSAEFPKEGPSILRIQQVVRGDSAAYFCASSPKEYNEQFFGPGTRLTVL.

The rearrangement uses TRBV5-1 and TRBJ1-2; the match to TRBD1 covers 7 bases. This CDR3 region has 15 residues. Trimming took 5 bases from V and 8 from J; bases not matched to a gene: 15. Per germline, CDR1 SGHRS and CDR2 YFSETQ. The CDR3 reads CASSQNRGNVEGYTF. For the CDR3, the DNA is TGCGCCAGCAGTCAAAACAGGGGAAATGTGGAAGGCTACACCTTC. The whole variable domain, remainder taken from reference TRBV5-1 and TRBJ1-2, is KAGVTQTPRYLIKTRGQQVTLSCSPISGHRSVSWYQQTPGQGLQFLFEYFSETQRNKGNFPGRFSGRQFSNSRSEMNVSTLELGDSALYLCASSQNRGNVEGYTFGSGTRLTVV.